This T cell receptor beta chain appears in the sequencing data of a study of graft-versus-host responses after intestinal transplantation. Study-wide background: Multivisceral, liver-intestinal, or isolated intestinal transplants were performed in recipients. Anti-thymocyte globulin induction was given to all recipients, followed by tacrolimus and steroids for roughly three years. Whole-study results and caveats: Early HvG declines after transplant were associated with peak circulating GvH clone levels.

The V gene lost 6 bases and the J gene lost 2 bases, with 17 bases spanning the gap. The CDR3 totals 16 residues. Germline V CDR1 and CDR2: MNHEY, SMNVEV (reference sequence). Produced via immunoSEQ multiplex PCR; TCRdb's table is partial and in-frame only. The table records roughly 940 clones, 49% of them present only once. Responders labeled with CFSE (roughly 200,000) were plated with roughly 200,000 irradiated, violet-dye-labeled stimulators. Cell sorting after the reaction yielded proliferating CFSE-low CD3+CD4+ and CD3+CD8+ responders. The chain is built from TRBV27 and TRBJ1-5; D gene ambiguous. This sequence originates from a human patient who was an organ donor for intestinal transplantation. The sequenced sample was alloreactive CD8+ T cells from a mixed lymphocyte reaction culture, obtained before transplantation. Subset meaning: CFSE-low proliferating T cells sorted from roughly six-day pre-transplant mixed lymphocyte reaction (GvH or HvG direction). CDR3 bases: TGTGCCAGCAGAGAAGGCCTGGGAAATGGCAATCAGCCCCAGCATTTT. Translation: CASREGLGNGNQPQHF.